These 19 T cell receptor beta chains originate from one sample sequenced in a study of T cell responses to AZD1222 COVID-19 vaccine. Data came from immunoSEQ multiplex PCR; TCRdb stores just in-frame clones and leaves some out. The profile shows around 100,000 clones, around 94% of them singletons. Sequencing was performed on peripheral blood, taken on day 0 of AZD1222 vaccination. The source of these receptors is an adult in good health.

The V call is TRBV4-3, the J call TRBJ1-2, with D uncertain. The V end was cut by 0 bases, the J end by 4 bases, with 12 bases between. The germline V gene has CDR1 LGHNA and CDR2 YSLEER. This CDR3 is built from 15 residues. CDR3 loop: CASSQDRQEGYGYTF. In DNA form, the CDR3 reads TGCGCCAGCAGCCAAGATCGCCAGGAGGGCTATGGCTACACCTTC.

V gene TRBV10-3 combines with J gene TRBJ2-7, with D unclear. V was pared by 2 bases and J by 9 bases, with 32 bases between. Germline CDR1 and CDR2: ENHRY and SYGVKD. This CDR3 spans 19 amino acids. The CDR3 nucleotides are TGTGCCATCAGTGAGGGTTTGTTTAATGCCTTACGCCCTCCCTTCGGGCAGTACTTC. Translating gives CAISEGLFNALRPPFGQYF.

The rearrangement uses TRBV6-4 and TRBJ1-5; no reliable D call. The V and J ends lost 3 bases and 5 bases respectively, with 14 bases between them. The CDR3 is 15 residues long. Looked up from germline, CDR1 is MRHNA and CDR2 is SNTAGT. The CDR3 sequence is CASSESPTGDQPQHF. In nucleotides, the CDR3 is TGTGCCAGCAGTGAGAGCCCCACGGGTGATCAGCCCCAGCATTTT.

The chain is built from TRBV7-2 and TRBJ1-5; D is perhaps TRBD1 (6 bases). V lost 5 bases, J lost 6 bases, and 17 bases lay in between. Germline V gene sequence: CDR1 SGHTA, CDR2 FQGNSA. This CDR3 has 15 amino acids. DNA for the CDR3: TGTGCCAGCAGCGCAAATGGGGGGCTGGGTCAGCCCCAGCATTTT. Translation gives CASSANGGLGQPQHF. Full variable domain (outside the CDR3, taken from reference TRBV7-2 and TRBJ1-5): GAGVSQSPSNKVTEKGKDVELRCDPISGHTALYWYRQSLGQGLEFLIYFQGNSAPDKSGLPSDRFSAERTGGSVSTLTIQRTQQEDSAVYLCASSANGGLGQPQHFGDGTRLSIL.

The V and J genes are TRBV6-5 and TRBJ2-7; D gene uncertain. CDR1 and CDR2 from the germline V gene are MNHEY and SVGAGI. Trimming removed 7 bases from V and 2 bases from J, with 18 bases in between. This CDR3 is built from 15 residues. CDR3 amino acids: CASINLFRPPYEQYF. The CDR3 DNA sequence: TGTGCCAGCATTAATCTTTTCAGACCCCCCTACGAGCAGTACTTC.

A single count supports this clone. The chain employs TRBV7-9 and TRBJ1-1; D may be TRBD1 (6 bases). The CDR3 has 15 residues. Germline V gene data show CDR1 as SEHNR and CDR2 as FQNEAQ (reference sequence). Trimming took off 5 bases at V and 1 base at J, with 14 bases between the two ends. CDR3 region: CASSVTGRGNTEAFF. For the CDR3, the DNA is TGTGCCAGCAGCGTTACAGGGAGGGGGAACACTGAAGCTTTCTTT. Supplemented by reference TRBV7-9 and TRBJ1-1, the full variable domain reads DTGVSQNPRHKITKRGQNVTFRCDPISEHNRLYWYRQTLGQGPEFLTYFQNEAQLEKSRLLSDRFSAERPKGSFSTLEIQRTEQGDSAMYLCASSVTGRGNTEAFFGQGTRLTVV.

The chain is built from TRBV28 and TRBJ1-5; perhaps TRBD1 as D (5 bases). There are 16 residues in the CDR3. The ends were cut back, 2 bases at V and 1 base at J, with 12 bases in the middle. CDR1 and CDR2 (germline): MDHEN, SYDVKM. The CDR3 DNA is TGTGCCAGCAGTTTAGGGGGGGTTTTGAGCAATCAGCCCCAGCATTTT. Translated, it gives CASSLGGVLSNQPQHF. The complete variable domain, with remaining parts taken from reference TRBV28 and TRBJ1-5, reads DVKVTQSSRYLVKRTGEKVFLECVQDMDHENMFWYRQDPGLGLRLIYFSYDVKMKEKGDIPEGYSVSREKKERFSLILESASTNQTSMYLCASSLGGVLSNQPQHFGDGTRLSIL.

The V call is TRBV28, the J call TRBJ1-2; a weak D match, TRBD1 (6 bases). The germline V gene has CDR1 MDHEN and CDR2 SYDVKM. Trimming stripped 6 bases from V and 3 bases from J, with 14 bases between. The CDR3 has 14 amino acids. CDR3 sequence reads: CASRLQGEDYGYTF. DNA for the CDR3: TGTGCCAGCAGACTACAGGGAGAGGACTATGGCTACACCTTC.

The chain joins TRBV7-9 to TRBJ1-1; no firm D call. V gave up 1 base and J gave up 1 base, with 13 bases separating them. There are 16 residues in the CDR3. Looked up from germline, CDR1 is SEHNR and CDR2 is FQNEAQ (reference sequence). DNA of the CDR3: TGTGCCAGCAGCTTAGTTCGGGAGTCGGCGAACACTGAAGCTTTCTTT. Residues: CASSLVRESANTEAFF.

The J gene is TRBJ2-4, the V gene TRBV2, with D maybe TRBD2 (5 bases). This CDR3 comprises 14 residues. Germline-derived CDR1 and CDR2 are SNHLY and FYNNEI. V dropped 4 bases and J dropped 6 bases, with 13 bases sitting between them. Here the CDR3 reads CASSVEGSGNIQYF. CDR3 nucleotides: TGTGCCAGCAGTGTAGAGGGATCGGGAAACATTCAGTACTTC.

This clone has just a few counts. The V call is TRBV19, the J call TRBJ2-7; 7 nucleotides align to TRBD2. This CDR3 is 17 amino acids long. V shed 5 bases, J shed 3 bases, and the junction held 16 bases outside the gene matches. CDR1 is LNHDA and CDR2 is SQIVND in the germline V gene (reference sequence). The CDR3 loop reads CASSLTGLNPTYYEQYF. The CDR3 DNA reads TGTGCCAGTAGTCTCACGGGACTAAACCCCACCTACTACGAGCAGTACTTC. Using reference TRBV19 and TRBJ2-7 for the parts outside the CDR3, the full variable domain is DGGITQSPKYLFRKEGQNVTLSCEQNLNHDAMYWYRQDPGQGLRLIYYSQIVNDFQKGDIAEGYSVSREKKESFPLTVTSAQKNPTAFYLCASSLTGLNPTYYEQYFGPGTRLTVT.

DNA of the CDR3: TGCGCCAGCAGCCGTGAAAGTGGACAGGGGGGTCTGGGCTACACCTTC. Translating gives CASSRESGQGGLGYTF. This chain joins TRBV4-3 and TRBJ1-2; TRBD1 matches at 10 bases. Germline loops: CDR1 LGHNA, CDR2 YSLEER. The CDR3 extends over 16 amino acids. J was trimmed by 8 bases and V by 4 bases; bases with no gene match: 13.

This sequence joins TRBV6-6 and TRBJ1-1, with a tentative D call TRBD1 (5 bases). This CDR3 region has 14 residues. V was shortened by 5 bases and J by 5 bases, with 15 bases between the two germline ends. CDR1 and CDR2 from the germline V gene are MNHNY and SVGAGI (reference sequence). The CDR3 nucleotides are TGTGCCAGCAGTCTTCCTGTGGGGGGGACTGAAGCTTTCTTT. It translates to CASSLPVGGTEAFF.

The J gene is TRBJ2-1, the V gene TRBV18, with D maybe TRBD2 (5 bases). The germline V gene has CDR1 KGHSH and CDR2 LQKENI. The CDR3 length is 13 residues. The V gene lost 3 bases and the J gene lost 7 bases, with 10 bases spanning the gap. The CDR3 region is CASSPDWTNEQFF. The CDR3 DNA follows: TGTGCCAGCTCACCGGACTGGACTAATGAGCAGTTCTTC.

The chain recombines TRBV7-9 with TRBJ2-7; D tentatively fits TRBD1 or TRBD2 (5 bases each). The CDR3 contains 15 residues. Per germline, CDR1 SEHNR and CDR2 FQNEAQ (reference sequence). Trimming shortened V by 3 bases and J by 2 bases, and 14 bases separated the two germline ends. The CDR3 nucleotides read TGTGCCAGCAGCTTCGGGGCCGCAAAAGCCTACGAGCAGTACTTC. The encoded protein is CASSFGAAKAYEQYF. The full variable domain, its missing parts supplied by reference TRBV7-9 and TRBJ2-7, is DTGVSQNPRHKITKRGQNVTFRCDPISEHNRLYWYRQTLGQGPEFLTYFQNEAQLEKSRLLSDRFSAERPKGSFSTLEIQRTEQGDSAMYLCASSFGAAKAYEQYFGPGTRLTVT.

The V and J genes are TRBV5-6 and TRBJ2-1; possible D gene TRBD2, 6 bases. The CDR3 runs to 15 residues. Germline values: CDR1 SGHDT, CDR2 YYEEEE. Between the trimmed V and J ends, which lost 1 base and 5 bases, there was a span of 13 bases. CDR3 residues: CASSLFRLAHNEQFF. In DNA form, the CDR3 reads TGTGCCAGCAGCTTGTTCCGGCTAGCGCACAATGAGCAGTTCTTC.

Written as DNA, the CDR3 is TGTGCCAGCAATCTCAGGACTAGCGACTACAATGAGCAGTTCTTC. Translation: CASNLRTSDYNEQFF. The V call is TRBV2, the J call TRBJ2-1; 9 nucleotides agree with TRBD2. The ends lost 7 bases at V and 3 bases at J; junction bases unmatched: 7. The CDR3 loop spans 15 amino acids. Per germline, CDR1 SNHLY and CDR2 FYNNEI.

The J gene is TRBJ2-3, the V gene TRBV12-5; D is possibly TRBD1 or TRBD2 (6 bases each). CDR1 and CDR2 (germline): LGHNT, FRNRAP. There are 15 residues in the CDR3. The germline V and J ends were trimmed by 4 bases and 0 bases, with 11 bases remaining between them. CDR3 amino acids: CASGWGAASTDTQYF. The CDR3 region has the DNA TGTGCTAGTGGTTGGGGGGCGGCGAGCACAGATACGCAGTATTTT.

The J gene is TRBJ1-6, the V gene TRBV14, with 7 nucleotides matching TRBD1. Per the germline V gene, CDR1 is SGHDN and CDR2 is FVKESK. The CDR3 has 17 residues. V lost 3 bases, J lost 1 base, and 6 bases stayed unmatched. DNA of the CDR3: TGTGCCAGCAGCCAGATTTACAGGGGATCCTATAATTCACCCCTCCACTTT. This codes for CASSQIYRGSYNSPLHF.